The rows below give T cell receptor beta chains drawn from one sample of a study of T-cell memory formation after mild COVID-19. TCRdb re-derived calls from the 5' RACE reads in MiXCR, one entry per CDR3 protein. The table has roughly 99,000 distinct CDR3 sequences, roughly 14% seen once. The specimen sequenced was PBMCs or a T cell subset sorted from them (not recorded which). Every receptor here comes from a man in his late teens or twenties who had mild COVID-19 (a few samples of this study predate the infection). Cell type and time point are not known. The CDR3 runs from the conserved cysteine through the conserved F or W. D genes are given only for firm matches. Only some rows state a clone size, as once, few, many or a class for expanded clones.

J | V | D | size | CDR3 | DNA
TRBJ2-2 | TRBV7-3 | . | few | CASSQSGQNTGELFF | TGTGCCAGCAGCCAGTCGGGGCAGAACACCGGGGAGCTGTTTTTT
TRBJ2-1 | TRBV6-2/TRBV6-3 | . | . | CASREGGNEQFF | TGTGCCAGCAGAGAGGGGGGGAATGAGCAGTTCTTC
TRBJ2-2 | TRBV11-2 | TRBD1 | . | CASSPRQGRGGELFF | TGTGCCAGCAGCCCCCGACAGGGGCGTGGCGGGGAGCTGTTTTTT
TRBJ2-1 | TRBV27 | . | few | CASGHNEQFF | TGTGCCAGCGGTCACAATGAGCAGTTCTTC
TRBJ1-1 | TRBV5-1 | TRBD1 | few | CASSPGTGTYTEAFF | TGCGCCAGCAGCCCGGGGACAGGTACTTACACTGAAGCTTTCTTT
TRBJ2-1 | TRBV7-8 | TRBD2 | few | CASSNSGGPTGVEQFF | TGTGCCAGCAGCAATAGCGGGGGGCCCACGGGGGTTGAGCAGTTCTTC
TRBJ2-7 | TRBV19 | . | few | CASSAQELGAYEQYF | TGTGCCAGTAGTGCCCAGGAGCTTGGGGCCTACGAGCAGTACTTC
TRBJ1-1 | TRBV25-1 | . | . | CASGFRATEAFF | TGTGCCAGCGGTTTCAGGGCCACTGAAGCTTTCTTT
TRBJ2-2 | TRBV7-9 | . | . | CATVLPGELFF | TGTGCCACAGTTCTTCCCGGGGAGCTGTTTTTT
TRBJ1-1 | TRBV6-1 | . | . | CASTDMNTEAFF | TGTGCCAGCACAGACATGAACACTGAAGCTTTCTTT
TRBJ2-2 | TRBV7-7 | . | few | CASSEGPGELFF | TGTGCTAGCAGCGAGGGTCCCGGGGAGCTGTTTTTT
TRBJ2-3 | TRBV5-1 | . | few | CASSHTRRDTQYF | TGCGCCAGCAGCCATACCAGGCGGGATACGCAGTATTTT
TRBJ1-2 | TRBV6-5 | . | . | CASSYGLDGYTF | TGTGCCAGCAGTTACGGTCTGGATGGCTACACCTTC
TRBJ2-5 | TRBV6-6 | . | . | CASRGLETQYF | TGTGCCAGCCGCGGGCTAGAGACCCAGTACTTC
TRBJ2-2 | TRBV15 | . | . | CATSSRVPRAFFTGELFF | TGTGCCACCAGCTCGAGAGTCCCCCGGGCCTTCTTCACCGGGGAGCTGTTTTTT
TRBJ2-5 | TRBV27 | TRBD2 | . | CASRGLADQETQYF | TGTGCCAGCAGGGGACTAGCGGACCAAGAGACCCAGTACTTC
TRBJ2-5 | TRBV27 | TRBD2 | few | CASSVLAGEETQYF | TGTGCCAGCAGCGTACTAGCGGGGGAAGAGACCCAGTACTTC
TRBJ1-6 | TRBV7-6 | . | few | CASSPQSSYNSPLHF | TGTGCCAGCAGCCCCCAGAGCTCCTATAATTCACCCCTCCACTTT
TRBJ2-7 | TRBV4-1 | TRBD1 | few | CASSQEGTGAYEQYF | TGCGCCAGCAGCCAAGAAGGGACAGGGGCCTACGAGCAGTACTTC
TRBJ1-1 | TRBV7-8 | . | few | CASSRRRDVAAFF | TGTGCCAGCAGTCGTCGACGGGACGTTGCGGCTTTCTTT
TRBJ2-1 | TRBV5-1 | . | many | CATTGENYNEQFF | TGCGCCACTACCGGGGAAAACTACAATGAGCAGTTCTTC
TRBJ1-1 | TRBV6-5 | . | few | CASSYTANTEAFF | TGTGCCAGCAGTTACACAGCAAACACTGAAGCTTTCTTT
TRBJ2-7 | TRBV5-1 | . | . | CANRREQYF | TGCGCCAACCGCCGGGAGCAGTACTTC
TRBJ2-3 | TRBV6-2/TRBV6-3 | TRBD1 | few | CASSYSLGQGRDTQYF | TGTGCCAGCAGTTACTCTCTCGGACAGGGGCGAGATACGCAGTATTTT
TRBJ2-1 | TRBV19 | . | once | CASSRFQAGNEQFF | TGTGCCAGTAGTAGATTCCAGGCTGGTAATGAGCAGTTCTTC
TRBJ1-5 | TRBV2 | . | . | CASKQTYSNQPQHF | TGTGCCAGCAAGCAGACGTATAGCAATCAGCCCCAGCATTTT
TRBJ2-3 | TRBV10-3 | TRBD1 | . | CAISSRDRGADTQYF | TGTGCCATCAGCTCCCGGGACAGGGGTGCAGATACGCAGTATTTT
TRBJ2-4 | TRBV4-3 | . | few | CASSQEVSSIKNIQYF | TGCGCCAGCAGCCAAGAAGTATCATCTATCAAAAACATTCAGTACTTC
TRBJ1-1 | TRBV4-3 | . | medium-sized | CASSQWAKDTEAFF | TGCGCCAGCAGCCAATGGGCGAAGGACACTGAAGCTTTCTTT
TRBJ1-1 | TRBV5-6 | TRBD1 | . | CASSLDLYRGRGTEAFF | TGTGCCAGCAGCTTGGACCTCTACAGGGGGCGAGGGACTGAAGCTTTCTTT
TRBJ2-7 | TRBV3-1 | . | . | CASSPLGIGDYEQYF | TGTGCCAGCAGCCCATTAGGGATAGGGGACTACGAGCAGTACTTC
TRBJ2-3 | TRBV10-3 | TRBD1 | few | CAISDRGRGTDTQYF | TGTGCCATCAGTGATAGGGGGCGCGGCACAGATACGCAGTATTTT
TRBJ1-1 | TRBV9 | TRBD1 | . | CASSPTLTGLITEAFF | TGTGCCAGCAGCCCGACCCTGACAGGGTTGATAACTGAAGCTTTCTTT
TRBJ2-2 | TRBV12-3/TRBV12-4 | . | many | CASTPNTGELFF | TGTGCCAGCACACCAAACACCGGGGAGCTGTTTTTT
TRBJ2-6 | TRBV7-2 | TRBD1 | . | CASSLSTGPSAGANVLTF | TGTGCCAGCAGCCTTTCGACAGGGCCATCCGCTGGGGCCAACGTCCTGACTTTC
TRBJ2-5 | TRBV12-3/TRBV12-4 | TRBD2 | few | CASSPGSGGPPSETQYF | TGTGCCAGCAGCCCTGGTAGCGGGGGACCCCCATCCGAGACCCAGTACTTC
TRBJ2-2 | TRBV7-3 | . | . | CASSSQTGNTGELFF | TGTGCCAGCAGCTCCCAGACAGGAAACACCGGGGAGCTGTTTTTT
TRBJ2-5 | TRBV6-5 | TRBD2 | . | CASRGGIREETQYF | TGTGCCAGCCGGGGGGGGATTCGAGAAGAGACCCAGTACTTC
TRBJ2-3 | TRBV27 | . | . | CASSLPGVGHTQYF | TGTGCCAGCAGTTTACCAGGAGTGGGTCATACGCAGTATTTT
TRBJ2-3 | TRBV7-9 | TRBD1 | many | CASSPGQFGPSDTQYF | TGTGCCAGCAGCCCGGGACAGTTTGGGCCTTCAGATACGCAGTATTTT
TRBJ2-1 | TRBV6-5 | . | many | CASSYLNNEQFF | TGTGCCAGCAGTTACTTGAACAATGAGCAGTTCTTC
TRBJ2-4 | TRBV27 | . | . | CASSLSSIVPIQYF | TGTGCCAGCAGTTTATCGTCGATCGTTCCCATTCAGTACTTC
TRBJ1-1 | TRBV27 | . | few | CASSRLDSKAFF | TGTGCCAGCAGTCGACTGGACAGCAAAGCTTTCTTT
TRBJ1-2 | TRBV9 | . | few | CASSAPAGPFGYTF | TGTGCCAGCAGCGCCCCGGCCGGGCCGTTCGGCTACACCTTC
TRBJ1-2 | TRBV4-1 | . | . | CASSQDLRQIAYGYTF | TGCGCCAGCAGCCAAGATCTTAGGCAGATCGCCTATGGCTACACCTTC